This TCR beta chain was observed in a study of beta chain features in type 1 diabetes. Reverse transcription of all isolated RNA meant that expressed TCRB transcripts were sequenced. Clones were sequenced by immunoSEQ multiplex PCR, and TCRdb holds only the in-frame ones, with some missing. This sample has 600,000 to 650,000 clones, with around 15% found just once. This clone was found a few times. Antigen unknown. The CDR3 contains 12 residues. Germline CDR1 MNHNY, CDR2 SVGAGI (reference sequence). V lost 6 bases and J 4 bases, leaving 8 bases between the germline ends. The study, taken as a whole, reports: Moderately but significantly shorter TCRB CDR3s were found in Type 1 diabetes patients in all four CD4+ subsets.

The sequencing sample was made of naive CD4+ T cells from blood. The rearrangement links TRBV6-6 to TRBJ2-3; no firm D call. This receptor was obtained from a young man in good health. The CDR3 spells CASRITSDTQYF. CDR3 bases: TGTGCCAGCAGAATAACCTCAGATACGCAGTATTTT.